This is a list of T cell receptor beta chains from one sample in a study of memory CD4+ T cells and cytomegalovirus serostatus. The repertoire was sequenced with immunoSEQ multiplex PCR; TCRdb's copy has only in-frame clones and lacks some. The sample records around 60,000 clones, roughly 80% being singletons. The sequenced sample was memory CD4+ T cells from blood. All receptors derive from an adult in good health and CMV-seronegative. Both conserved end residues are part of each CDR3. Fields, in order: clone size, D gene, J gene, V gene, CDR3 DNA, CDR3 protein. A D gene is named only where the DNA matches it firmly. Clone size is stated in some rows and not others, as once, few, many or a class when expanded.

>.|.|TRBJ1-4|TRBV23-1
TGCGCCAGCAGTCTCAACGTCAGAGGTACTAATGAAAAACTGTTTTTT
CASSLNVRGTNEKLFF
>.|.|TRBJ1-1|TRBV29-1
TGCAGCGTTGAGAAAGTGTTAGATCTAAAGGGAAAAGCTTTCTTT
CSVEKVLDLKGKAFF
>.|.|TRBJ2-3|TRBV7-9
TGTGCCAGCAGCTCCCGCATTGGGGATAGCACAGATACGCAGTATTTT
CASSSRIGDSTDTQYF
>.|.|TRBJ1-2|TRBV19
TGTGCCAGTAGTATCTATTATGGGGCGAACCCAGCTAACTATGGCTACACCTTC
CASSIYYGANPANYGYTF
>.|.|TRBJ2-6|TRBV6-6
TGTGCCAGCAGTTACTCGACCGGGGCCAACGTCCTGACTTTC
CASSYSTGANVLTF
>.|.|TRBJ2-1|TRBV19
TGTGCCAGTAGTACCCTCGATCGCTCCTACAATGAGCAGTTCTTC
CASSTLDRSYNEQFF
>.|TRBD1|TRBJ1-1|TRBV5-6
TGTGCCAGCAACCTCGGGACAGAGCAGAAGGCTTTCTTT
CASNLGTEQKAFF
>.|TRBD1|TRBJ2-5|TRBV6-5
TGTGCCAGCGCGCGGACAGGGAAAGAGACCCAGTACTTC
CASARTGKETQYF
>.|TRBD2|TRBJ2-5|TRBV6-1
TGTGCCAGCGCTAGCGGGGGGGCGGAGACCCAGTACTTC
CASASGGAETQYF
>few|.|TRBJ1-2|TRBV30
TGTGCCTGGATTTTCGCGGACACAAACTATGGCTACACCTTC
CAWIFADTNYGYTF
>.|.|TRBJ1-4|TRBV27
TGTGCCAGCAGTCCCACGCCAATCGGGGAAAAACTGTTTTTT
CASSPTPIGEKLFF
>.|TRBD1|TRBJ2-7|TRBV7-8
TGTGCCAGCAGCTTCGGGACAGGGGGTCCCTACGAGCAGTACTTC
CASSFGTGGPYEQYF
>few|TRBD2|TRBJ2-1|TRBV9
TGTGCCAGCAGCGCCCGTAGCGGGAGGGCCGTGAATGAGCAGTTCTTC
CASSARSGRAVNEQFF
>.|TRBD1|TRBJ1-1|TRBV5-1
TGCGCCAGCAGCTCTTCCGGACAGGGGGCGCGGGGTGAAGCTTTCTTT
CASSSSGQGARGEAFF
>.|.|TRBJ2-1|TRBV9
TGTGCCAGCAGCGTCCCTTCGGCGGGTAGCATGACAAGCTCCTACAATGAGCAGTTCTTC
CASSVPSAGSMTSSYNEQFF
>.|.|TRBJ1-1|TRBV7-8
TGTGCCAGCAGCTCCGGAGAGGGTGTAGCTTTCTTT
CASSSGEGVAFF
>.|.|TRBJ2-3|TRBV25-1
TGTGCCAGCAGTGAATTCTATGGGCTCACAGATACGCAGTATTTT
CASSEFYGLTDTQYF
>.|TRBD1|TRBJ1-2|TRBV11-2
TGTGCCAGCAGCTTACATGTACAGGGGGCCAGCGGCTACACCTTC
CASSLHVQGASGYTF
>.|TRBD1|TRBJ1-5|TRBV28
TGTGCCAGCCAGGGGACAGGGGACCATCAGCCCCAGCATTTT
CASQGTGDHQPQHF
>.|.|TRBJ2-3|TRBV11-2
TGTGCCAGCAGCTTCGGGTCGGGCGATACGCAGTATTTT
CASSFGSGDTQYF
>.|.|TRBJ1-2|TRBV5-1
TGCGCCAGCAGCTCGACAGCGAACTATGGCTACACCTTC
CASSSTANYGYTF
>.|.|TRBJ1-1|TRBV27
TGTGCCAGCAGTTTAGGCAGGATGAACACTGAAGCTTTCTTT
CASSLGRMNTEAFF
>.|.|TRBJ1-4|TRBV5-1
TGCGCCAGCAGCGAGGGTCCAACTAATGAAAAACTGTTTTTT
CASSEGPTNEKLFF
>.|.|TRBJ2-7|TRBV18
TGTGCCAGCTCACCACCTAGTCTGGGTGAGCAGTACTTC
CASSPPSLGEQYF
>once|.|TRBJ2-7|TRBV11-2
TGTGCCAGCAGCCTTAAAATAGTGCACGAGCAGTACTTC
CASSLKIVHEQYF
>.|.|TRBJ1-1|TRBV11-2
TGTGCCAGCAGCTTCACCGGCCCGAACACTGAAGCTTTCTTT
CASSFTGPNTEAFF
>.|TRBD1|TRBJ1-2|TRBV27
TGTGCCAGCAGTTTCAGCAGGGGGCCCTATGGCTACACCTTC
CASSFSRGPYGYTF
>.|.|TRBJ2-3|TRBV30
TGTGCCTGGAGTGTCTTCAGGGGAGTTACAGATACGCAGTATTTT
CAWSVFRGVTDTQYF
>.|TRBD1|TRBJ1-1|TRBV2
TGTGCCAGCAGTGAACAGGGGGCTGGTGAAGCTTTCTTT
CASSEQGAGEAFF
>.|TRBD1|TRBJ2-7|TRBV2
TGTGCCAGCAGGGTACAGGGGACGTCCTACGAGCAGTACTTC
CASRVQGTSYEQYF
>few|.|TRBJ1-1|TRBV30
TGTGCCTGGAGCAAAGGGGCAGGTAGGGGGACTGAAGCTTTCTTT
CAWSKGAGRGTEAFF
>once|.|TRBJ2-7|TRBV2
TGTGCCAGCAGTGAACTCTACGAGCAGTACTTC
CASSELYEQYF
>.|TRBD2|TRBJ2-3|TRBV4-1
TGCGCCAGCAGCCAAGTCTGGCTAGCGGGAGGCGGGGGCACAGATACGCAGTATTTT
CASSQVWLAGGGGTDTQYF
>.|.|TRBJ1-1|TRBV7-8
TGTGCCAGCAGCACCCAGGGCGACACTGAAGCTTTCTTT
CASSTQGDTEAFF
>.|.|TRBJ2-1|TRBV7-2
TGTGCCAGCGAAGTAGGTAGTTACAATGAGCAGTTCTTC
CASEVGSYNEQFF
>.|TRBD1|TRBJ2-7|TRBV15
TGTGCCACCAGCATCGCAGGGGGTGAGCAGTACTTC
CATSIAGGEQYF
>once|.|TRBJ1-3|TRBV6-1
TGTGCCAGCTGGCAGGGTGCGGACTCTGGAAACACCATATATTTT
CASWQGADSGNTIYF
>.|TRBD1|TRBJ1-1|TRBV19
TGTGCCAGTAGTATCGGGACAGGATTGAACACTGAAGCTTTCTTT
CASSIGTGLNTEAFF
>.|TRBD2|TRBJ2-7|TRBV5-4
TGTGCCAGCAGCGGAGGCGTGGGAGGGCCCTACGAGCAGTACTTC
CASSGGVGGPYEQYF
>.|TRBD2|TRBJ2-7|TRBV5-1
TGCGCCAGCAGCTTGGGACTAGCGGGGGGGCAGGGGCAGTACTTC
CASSLGLAGGQGQYF
>.|.|TRBJ1-1|TRBV20-1
TGCAGTGCTAGGAAGAATCCTGAAGCTTTCTTT
CSARKNPEAFF
>.|.|TRBJ2-7|TRBV5-1
TGCGCCAGCAGCTTGGAGGGACGAAACGAGCAGTACTTC
CASSLEGRNEQYF
>.|.|TRBJ1-1|TRBV5-1
TGCGCCAGCAGCTTGGCCGCAGGGATGGCGGCCCCTGAAGCTTTCTTT
CASSLAAGMAAPEAFF
>.|TRBD1|TRBJ1-2|TRBV28
TGTGCCAGCAGATTATACCGCTCAGGGGGCAAGGGCTACACCTTC
CASRLYRSGGKGYTF
>.|TRBD2|TRBJ2-1|TRBV11-2
TGTGCCAGCAGCTTAGATCTGGGGGGGAGACTCCTCAATGAGCAGTTCTTC
CASSLDLGGRLLNEQFF
>few|.|TRBJ1-5|TRBV6-1
TGTGCCAGCAGTGAGGATCCCGACAGGCGGCGTCAGCCCCAGCATTTT
CASSEDPDRRRQPQHF
>.|.|TRBJ1-2|TRBV28
TGTGCCAGCAGCATAGGACAGCCTACTTACTTCTTC
CASSIGQPTYFF
>.|TRBD2|TRBJ2-5|TRBV14
TGTGCCAGCAGCCCCCAGGGACTATCGGGAAGGAAGACCCAGTACTTC
CASSPQGLSGRKTQYF
>few|TRBD1|TRBJ1-3|TRBV2
TGTGCCAGCAGTGAGATAGAGGGGGCGCCTGGAAACACCATATATTTT
CASSEIEGAPGNTIYF
>medium-sized|.|TRBJ1-4|TRBV11-2
TGTGCCAGCAGCTTTAAGAGACAACCAAATGAAAAACTGTTTTTT
CASSFKRQPNEKLFF
>once|.|TRBJ1-4|TRBV7-9
TGTGCCAGCAGCTTACACGGAGCCCCAGCAACTAATGAAAAACTGTTTTTT
CASSLHGAPATNEKLFF
>.|TRBD1|TRBJ1-2|TRBV2
TGTGCCAGCAGGATGACAGGGAACGCTAACTATGGCTACACCTTC
CASRMTGNANYGYTF
>.|.|TRBJ1-5|TRBV15
TGTGCCACCAGCAAAGACCAATTGGGGCTAGGCAATCAGCCCCAGCATTTT
CATSKDQLGLGNQPQHF
>.|TRBD1|TRBJ1-2|TRBV30
TGTGCCTGGACCCGCCCGGACAGGGGTGACTATGGCTACACCTTC
CAWTRPDRGDYGYTF
>.|.|TRBJ2-1|TRBV11-2
TGTGCCAGCAGCCTAGACAGATACAATGAGCAGTTCTTC
CASSLDRYNEQFF
>.|.|TRBJ1-1|TRBV29-1
TGCAGCGTTGAAGAACAGGGTGACACTGAAGCTTTCTTT
CSVEEQGDTEAFF
>.|.|TRBJ2-7|TRBV27
TGTGCCAGCAGTACCACCGGGACCCATACCTACGAGCAGTACTTC
CASSTTGTHTYEQYF
>.|TRBD1|TRBJ2-5|TRBV14
TGTGCCAGCAGCCAAGGCGGACAGGGGCAAGAGACCCAGTACTTC
CASSQGGQGQETQYF
>.|.|TRBJ1-4|TRBV5-1
TGCGCCAGCAGCTTGGGCAGCTCAACTAATGAAAAACTGTTTTTT
CASSLGSSTNEKLFF
>.|TRBD2|TRBJ2-1|TRBV11-3
TGTGCCAGCAGCTCCACCGAGGGACTAGCGGGGGGGGAGCAGTTCTTC
CASSSTEGLAGGEQFF